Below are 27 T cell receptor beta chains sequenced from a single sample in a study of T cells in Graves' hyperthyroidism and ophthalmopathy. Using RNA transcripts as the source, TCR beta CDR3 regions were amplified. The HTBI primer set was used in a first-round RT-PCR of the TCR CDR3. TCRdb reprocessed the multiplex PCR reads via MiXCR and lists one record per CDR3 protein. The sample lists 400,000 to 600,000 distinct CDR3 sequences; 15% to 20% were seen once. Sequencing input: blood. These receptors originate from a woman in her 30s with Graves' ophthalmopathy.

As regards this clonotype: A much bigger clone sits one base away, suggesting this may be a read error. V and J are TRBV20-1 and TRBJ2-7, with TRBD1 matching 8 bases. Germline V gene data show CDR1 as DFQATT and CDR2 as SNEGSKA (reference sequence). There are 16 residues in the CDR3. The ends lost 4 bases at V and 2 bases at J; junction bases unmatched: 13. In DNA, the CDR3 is TGCAGTGCTATTAAGCCTCCGGACAGGGCTCCCTACGAGCAGTACTTC. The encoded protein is CSAIKPPDRAPYEQYF.

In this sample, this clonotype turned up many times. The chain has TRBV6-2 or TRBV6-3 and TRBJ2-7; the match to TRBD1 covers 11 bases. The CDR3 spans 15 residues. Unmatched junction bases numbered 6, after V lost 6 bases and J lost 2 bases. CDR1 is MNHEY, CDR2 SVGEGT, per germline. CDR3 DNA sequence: TGTGCCAGCAGGTACCGGGACAGGGGGACCTACGAGCAGTACTTC. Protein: CASRYRDRGTYEQYF.

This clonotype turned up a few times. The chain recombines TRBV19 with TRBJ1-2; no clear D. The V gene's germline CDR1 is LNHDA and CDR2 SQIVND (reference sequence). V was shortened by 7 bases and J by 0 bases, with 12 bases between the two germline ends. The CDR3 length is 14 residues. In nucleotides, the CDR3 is TGTGCCAGTACCTATCAGCCCTCTAACTATGGCTACACCTTC. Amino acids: CASTYQPSNYGYTF.

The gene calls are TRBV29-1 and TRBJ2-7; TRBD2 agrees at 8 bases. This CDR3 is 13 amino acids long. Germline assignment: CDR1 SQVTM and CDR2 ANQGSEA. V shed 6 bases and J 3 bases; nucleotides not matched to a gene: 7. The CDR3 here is CSVPREGGYEQYF. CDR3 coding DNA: TGCAGCGTACCCCGGGAGGGGGGCTACGAGCAGTACTTC.

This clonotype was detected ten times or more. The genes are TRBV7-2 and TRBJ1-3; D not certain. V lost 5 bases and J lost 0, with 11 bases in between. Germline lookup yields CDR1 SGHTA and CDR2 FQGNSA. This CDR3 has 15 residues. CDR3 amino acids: CASSPLVDSGNTIYF. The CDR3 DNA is TGTGCCAGCAGCCCTCTAGTGGACTCTGGAAACACCATATATTTT.

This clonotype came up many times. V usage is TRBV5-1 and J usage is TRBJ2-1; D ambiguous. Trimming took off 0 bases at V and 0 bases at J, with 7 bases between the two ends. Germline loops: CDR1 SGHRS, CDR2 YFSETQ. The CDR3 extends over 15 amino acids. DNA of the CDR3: TGCGCCAGCAGCTTGGACCCGAGCTCCTACAATGAGCAGTTCTTC. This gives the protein CASSLDPSSYNEQFF.

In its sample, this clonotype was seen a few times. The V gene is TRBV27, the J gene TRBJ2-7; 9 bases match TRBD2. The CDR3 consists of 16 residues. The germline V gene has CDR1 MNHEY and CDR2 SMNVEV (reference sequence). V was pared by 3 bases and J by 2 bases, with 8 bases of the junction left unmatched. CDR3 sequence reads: CASSFQGASGTYEQYF. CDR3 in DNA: TGTGCCAGCAGTTTTCAAGGGGCTAGCGGGACCTACGAGCAGTACTTC.

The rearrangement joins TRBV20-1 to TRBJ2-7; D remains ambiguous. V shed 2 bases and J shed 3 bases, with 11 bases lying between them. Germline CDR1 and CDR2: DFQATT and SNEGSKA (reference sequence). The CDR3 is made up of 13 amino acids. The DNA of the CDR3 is TGCAGTGCTAGAAGTGCTACTTACTACGAGCAGTACTTC. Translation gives CSARSATYYEQYF.

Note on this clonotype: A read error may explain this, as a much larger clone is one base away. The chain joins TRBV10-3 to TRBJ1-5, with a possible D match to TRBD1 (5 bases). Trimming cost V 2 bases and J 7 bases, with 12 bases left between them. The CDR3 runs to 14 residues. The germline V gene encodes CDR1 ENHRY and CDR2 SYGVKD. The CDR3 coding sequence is TGTGCCATCAGTGAGGCAGGGTTCACACAGCCCCAGCATTTT. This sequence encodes CAISEAGFTQPQHF.

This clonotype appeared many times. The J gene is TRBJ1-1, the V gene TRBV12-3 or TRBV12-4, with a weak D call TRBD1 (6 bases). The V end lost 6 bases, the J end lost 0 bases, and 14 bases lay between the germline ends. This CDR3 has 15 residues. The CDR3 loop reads CASRGAGGLNTEAFF. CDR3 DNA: TGTGCCAGCAGGGGAGCGGGGGGGCTGAACACTGAAGCTTTCTTT.

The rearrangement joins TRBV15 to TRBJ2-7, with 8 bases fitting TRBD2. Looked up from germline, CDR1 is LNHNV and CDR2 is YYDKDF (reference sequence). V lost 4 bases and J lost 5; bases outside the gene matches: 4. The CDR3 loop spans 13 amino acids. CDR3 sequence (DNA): TGTGCCACCAGCACACCGGGACTAGACGAGCAGTACTTC. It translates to CATSTPGLDEQYF.

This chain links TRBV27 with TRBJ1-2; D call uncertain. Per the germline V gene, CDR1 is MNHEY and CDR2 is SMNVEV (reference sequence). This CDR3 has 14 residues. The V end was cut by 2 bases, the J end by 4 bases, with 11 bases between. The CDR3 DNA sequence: TGTGCCAGCAGTTTAAAGGGATCCAGCTATGGCTACACCTTC. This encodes CASSLKGSSYGYTF.

The CDR3 DNA reads TGTGCCAGAGAGACAGGGAATAGTCGCCCGTACGAGCAGTACTTC. Residues: CARETGNSRPYEQYF. The chain combines TRBV6-1 with TRBJ2-7, with 7 bases identical to TRBD1. This CDR3 spans 15 amino acids. V lost 9 bases, J lost 4 bases, and 15 bases stayed unmatched. Germline assignment: CDR1 MNHNS and CDR2 SASEGT.

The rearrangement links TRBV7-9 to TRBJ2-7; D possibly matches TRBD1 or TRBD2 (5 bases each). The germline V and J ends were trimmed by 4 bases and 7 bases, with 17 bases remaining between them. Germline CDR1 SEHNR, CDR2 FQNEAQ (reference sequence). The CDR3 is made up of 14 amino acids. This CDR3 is CASSSPGWGNEQYF. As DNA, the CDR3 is TGTGCCAGCAGCTCCCCGGGGTGGGGGAATGAGCAGTACTTC.

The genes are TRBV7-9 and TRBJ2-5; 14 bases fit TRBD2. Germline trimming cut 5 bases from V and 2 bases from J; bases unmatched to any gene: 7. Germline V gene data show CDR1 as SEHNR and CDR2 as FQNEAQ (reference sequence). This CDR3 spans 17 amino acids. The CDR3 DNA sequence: TGTGCCAGCAGCCATCGGACTAGCGGGAGGACGCAAGAGACCCAGTACTTC. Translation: CASSHRTSGRTQETQYF.

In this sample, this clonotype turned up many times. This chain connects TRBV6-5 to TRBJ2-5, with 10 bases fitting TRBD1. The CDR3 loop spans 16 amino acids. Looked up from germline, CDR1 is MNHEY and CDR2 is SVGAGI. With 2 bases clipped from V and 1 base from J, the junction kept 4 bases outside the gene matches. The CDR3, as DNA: TGTGCCAGCAGTTACCGACAGGGGGCATCCCAAGAGACCCAGTACTTC. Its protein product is CASSYRQGASQETQYF.

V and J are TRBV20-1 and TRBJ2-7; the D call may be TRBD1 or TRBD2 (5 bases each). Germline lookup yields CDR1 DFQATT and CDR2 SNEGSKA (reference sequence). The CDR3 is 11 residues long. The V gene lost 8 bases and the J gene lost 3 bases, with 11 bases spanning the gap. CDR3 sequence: CSSEGHYEQYF. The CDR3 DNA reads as TGCAGTTCTGAGGGGCACTACGAGCAGTACTTC.

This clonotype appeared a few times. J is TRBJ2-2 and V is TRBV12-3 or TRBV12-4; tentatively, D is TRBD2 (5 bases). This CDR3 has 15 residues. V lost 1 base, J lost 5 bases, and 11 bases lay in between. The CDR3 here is CASSLGTPRTGELFF. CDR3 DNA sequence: TGTGCCAGCAGTTTAGGGACTCCTAGGACCGGGGAGCTGTTTTTT.

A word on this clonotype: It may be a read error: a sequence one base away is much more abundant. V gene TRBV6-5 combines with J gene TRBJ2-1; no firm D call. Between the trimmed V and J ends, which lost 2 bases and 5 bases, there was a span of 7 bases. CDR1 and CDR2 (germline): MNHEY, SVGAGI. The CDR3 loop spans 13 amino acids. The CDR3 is CASSYAADNEQFF. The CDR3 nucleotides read TGTGCCAGCAGTTACGCGGCGGACAATGAGCAGTTCTTC.

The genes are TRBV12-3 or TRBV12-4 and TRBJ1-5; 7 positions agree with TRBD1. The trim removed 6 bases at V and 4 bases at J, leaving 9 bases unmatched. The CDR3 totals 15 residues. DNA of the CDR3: TGTGCCAGCAGCAATACTGGGACAGATAATCAGCCCCAGCATTTT. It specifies CASSNTGTDNQPQHF.

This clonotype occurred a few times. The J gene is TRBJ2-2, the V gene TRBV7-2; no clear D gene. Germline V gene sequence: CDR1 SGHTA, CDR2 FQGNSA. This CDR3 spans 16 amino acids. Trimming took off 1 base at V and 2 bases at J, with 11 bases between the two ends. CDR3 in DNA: TGTGCCAGCAGCTTAGAACGGGCAGAAAACACCGGGGAGCTGTTTTTT. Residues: CASSLERAENTGELFF.

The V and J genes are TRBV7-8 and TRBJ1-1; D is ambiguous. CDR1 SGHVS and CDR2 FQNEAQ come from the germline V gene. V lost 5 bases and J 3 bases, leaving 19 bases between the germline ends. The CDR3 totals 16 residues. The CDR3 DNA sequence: TGTGCCAGCAGCCCATCTTCCGGTATTGTCGACACTGAAGCTTTCTTT. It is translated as CASSPSSGIVDTEAFF.

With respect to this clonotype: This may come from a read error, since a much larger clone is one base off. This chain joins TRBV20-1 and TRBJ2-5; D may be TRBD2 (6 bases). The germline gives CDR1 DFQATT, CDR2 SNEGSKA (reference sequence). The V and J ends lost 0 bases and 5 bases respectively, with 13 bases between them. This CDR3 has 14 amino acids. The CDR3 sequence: CSARDGGMGETQYF. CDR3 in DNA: TGCAGTGCTAGAGACGGCGGGATGGGGGAGACCCAGTACTTC.

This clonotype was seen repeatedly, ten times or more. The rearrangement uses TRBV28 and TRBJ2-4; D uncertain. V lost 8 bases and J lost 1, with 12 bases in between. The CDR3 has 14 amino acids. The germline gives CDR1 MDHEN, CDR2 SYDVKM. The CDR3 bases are TGTGCCAGCCTAAACGTCAATGCCAAAAACATTCAGTACTTC. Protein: CASLNVNAKNIQYF.

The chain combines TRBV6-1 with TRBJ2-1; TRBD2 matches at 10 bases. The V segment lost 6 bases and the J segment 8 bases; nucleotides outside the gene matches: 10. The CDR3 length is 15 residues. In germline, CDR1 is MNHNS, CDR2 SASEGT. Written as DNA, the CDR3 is TGTGCCAGCAGAAAAACTAGCGGGGCATACGATGAGCAGTTCTTC. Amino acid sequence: CASRKTSGAYDEQFF.

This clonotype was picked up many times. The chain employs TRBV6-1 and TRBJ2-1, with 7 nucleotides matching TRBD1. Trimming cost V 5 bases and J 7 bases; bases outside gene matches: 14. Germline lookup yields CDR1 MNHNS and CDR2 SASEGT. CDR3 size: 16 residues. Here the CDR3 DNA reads TGTGCCAGCAGTTCGCAGAGAGGGGGCGAGGAGAATGAGCAGTTCTTC. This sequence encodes CASSSQRGGEENEQFF.

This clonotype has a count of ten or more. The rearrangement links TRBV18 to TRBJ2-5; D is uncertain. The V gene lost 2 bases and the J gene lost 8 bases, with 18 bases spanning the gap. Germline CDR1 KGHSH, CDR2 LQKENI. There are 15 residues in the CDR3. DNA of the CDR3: TGTGCCAGCTCACCAAAAGGCGGCAGTGGAATCACCCAGTACTTC. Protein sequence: CASSPKGGSGITQYF.